This T cell receptor (beta chain) was sequenced for a study of T cell changes during pregnancy in multiple sclerosis. After removal of 2 bases from V and 3 bases from J, the junction contained 3 bases not matched to a gene. Per the germline V gene, CDR1 is MDHEN and CDR2 is SYDVKM. The CDR3 has 15 residues. Sequencing was performed with immunoSEQ multiplex PCR; in TCRdb, only in-frame clones are kept and a portion is missing. This sample yields some 93,000 clones, of which 90% to 95% are seen a single time; approximately 1.6% belongs to the top ten. The sample was peripheral blood, taken after pregnancy. V and J are TRBV28 and TRBJ1-3; 8 positions match TRBD1. This TCR was sampled from a female donor in good health, enrolled as a control in a pregnancy study. CDR3 loop: CASSLQGAIGNTIYF. The CDR3 DNA reads as TGTGCCAGCAGTTTACAGGGGGCGATTGGAAACACCATATATTTT.